One and the same sample provided the 25 T cell receptor beta chains below, sequenced in a study of cytotoxic CD8 clonotypes in ibrutinib-treated CLL (dated by TCRdb to the early 2020s). To prepare the library, the immunoSEQ multiplex PCR assay was applied. TCRdb took this table from immuneACCESS and kept in-frame rearrangements with V and J called. Such tables lack part of the clones; where checked against another copy, unresolved V genes explain under half of the gap, and the rest is unexplained. The sample table lists some 200,000 clones, roughly 65% of them with a count of one. The ten largest clones add up to 5.5% to 7% of the sample. The meaning of the sample's time point label: approximately twelve months on ibrutinib. The sample here was PBMCs, taken after 12 months of ibrutinib treatment. The receptor set was obtained from a human donor with chronic lymphocytic leukemia.

This chain uses TRBV25-1 with TRBJ2-3; the match to TRBD1 covers 12 bases. J gave up 15 bases and V 2 bases, and 21 bases lay outside the gene matches. The CDR3 covers 18 residues. The V gene's germline CDR1 is MGHDK and CDR2 SYGVNS. CDR3 protein: CASSEGRREWDRGRREYF. Here the CDR3 DNA reads TGTGCCAGCAGTGAAGGTCGGAGGGAGTGGGACAGGGGGCGCCGAGAATATTTT.

The chain employs TRBV30 and TRBJ2-6; weak D call: TRBD2 (6 bases). Germline-derived CDR1 and CDR2 are GTSNPN and SVGIG (reference sequence). V gave up 0 bases and J gave up 1 base, with 16 bases separating them. The length of the CDR3 is 18 residues. Here the CDR3 DNA reads TGTGCCTGGAGTGTAAGGATGGAGGGGAAATCTGGGGCCAACGTCCTGACTTTC. It translates to CAWSVRMEGKSGANVLTF.

The gene calls are TRBV4-1 and TRBJ2-6, with a weak D call TRBD1 (6 bases). CDR3 length: 12 residues. CDR1 and CDR2 (germline): MGHRA, YSYEKL. Deletions cut 0 bases from V and 17 bases from J, with 11 bases between. This chain's CDR3 is CASSQDLRGMTF. In nucleotides, the CDR3 is TGCGCCAGCAGCCAAGATCTTAGGGGGATGACTTTC.

The rearrangement links TRBV6-5 to TRBJ1-1; 9 nucleotides align to TRBD1. Germline CDR1 MNHEY, CDR2 SVGAGI. V dropped 8 bases and J dropped 5; count of bases not matched to a gene: 9. The CDR3 covers 14 residues. CDR3 region: CASGGTGIGTEAFF. The CDR3 DNA sequence: TGTGCCAGCGGAGGGACAGGGATCGGTACTGAAGCTTTCTTT.

The rearrangement uses TRBV4-3 and TRBJ2-3; 7 bases agree with TRBD1. CDR3 length: 15 amino acids. From germline, CDR1 is LGHNA and CDR2 YSLEER. With V trimmed by 5 bases and J by 9 bases, 14 bases remained unmatched. CDR3 nucleotides: TGCGCCAGCAGCTTGACTACTCTAGCAGGGGGAACGCAGTATTTT. Protein sequence: CASSLTTLAGGTQYF.

Remarks on this clone: The junction shows a germline mismatch at one end, possibly a read error. Other nucleotide sequences from this sample produce the same CDR3. V gene TRBV7-9 combines with J gene TRBJ1-3; no reliable D call. The CDR3 is made up of 14 amino acids. Germline V lookup: CDR1 SEHNR, CDR2 FQNEAQ (reference sequence). CDR3 bases: TGTGCCAGCAGCTTAGCGGGATCTGGGAACACCATATATTTT. The encoded protein is CASSLAGSGNTIYF.

V is TRBV21-1 and J is TRBJ2-7; the D call TRBD2 from the table was never checked on the DNA. TRBV21-1 is marked as a pseudogene. The CDR3 is 15 amino acids. The CDR3 nucleotides read TGTGCCAGAAGGGCGGGAGTCGGGGAGGGCCAGGAGCAGTACTTC. Translating gives CARRAGVGEGQEQYF.

The rearrangement links TRBV28 to TRBJ2-1, with a possible D match to TRBD1 (6 bases). Germline CDR1 is MDHEN and CDR2 is SYDVKM. The CDR3 contains 16 residues. V was clipped by 4 bases and J by 3 bases, with 16 bases between them. The CDR3 coding sequence is TGTGCCAGCAGTTCTTCCGGGACAAACCTCTACAATGAGCAGTTCTTC. Protein sequence: CASSSSGTNLYNEQFF.

This clone was counted a single time. This chain joins TRBV30 and TRBJ2-7; D gene unclear. V shed 3 bases and J shed 3 bases, with 9 bases lying between them. Germline-derived CDR1 and CDR2 are GTSNPN and SVGIG (reference sequence). This CDR3 region has 12 residues. The CDR3 DNA reads as TGTGCCTGGAGCAGACTCATCTACGAGCAGTACTTC. Translation gives CAWSRLIYEQYF.

This chain uses TRBV30 with TRBJ1-3; D not resolved. Germline loops: CDR1 GTSNPN, CDR2 SVGIG (reference sequence). This CDR3 is 16 amino acids long. V was cut by 3 bases and J by 1 base, with 16 bases left in between. The CDR3 DNA sequence: TGTGCCTGGAGCGCAAATAAACCTTTTTCTGGAAACACCATATATTTT. Its translation is CAWSANKPFSGNTIYF.

This chain links TRBV5-8 with TRBJ2-2; 10 bases match TRBD1. J was trimmed by 4 bases and V by 7 bases; bases with no gene match: 7. The germline gives CDR1 SGHTS, CDR2 YDEGEE. CDR3 length: 15 amino acids. CDR3 in amino acids: CASGSGTGVTGELFF. In DNA form, the CDR3 reads TGTGCCAGCGGATCCGGGACAGGGGTCACCGGGGAGCTGTTTTTT. Looking up the rest from reference TRBV5-8 and TRBJ2-2 gives the full variable domain: EAGVTQSPTHLIKTRGQQATLRCSPISGHTSVYWYQQALGLGLQFLLWYDEGEERNRGNFPPRFSGRQFPNYSSELNVNALELEDSALYLCASGSGTGVTGELFFGEGSRLTVL.

V gene TRBV27 combines with J gene TRBJ1-4, with D possibly TRBD1 on 5 matching bases. This CDR3 has 15 residues. Germline values: CDR1 MNHEY, CDR2 SMNVEV (reference sequence). Trimming shortened V by 0 bases and J by 8 bases, and 13 bases separated the two germline ends. The chain's CDR3 is CASSLSRGGYEKLFF. CDR3 DNA sequence: TGTGCCAGCAGTTTATCACGGGGGGGGTACGAAAAACTGTTTTTT.

The CDR3 coding sequence is TGCGCCAGCTGGGCCGGGACAGGGGTTCTCAATGAGCAGTTCTTC. It is translated as CASWAGTGVLNEQFF. The V call is TRBV5-1, the J call TRBJ2-1; 10 nucleotides line up with TRBD1. Trimming at V came to 7 bases and at J to 6 bases, leaving 10 bases not matched to a gene. This CDR3 is 15 amino acids long. The germline CDR1 and CDR2 sequences are SGHRS and YFSETQ. The full variable domain, completed using reference TRBV5-1 and TRBJ2-1, is KAGVTQTPRYLIKTRGQQVTLSCSPISGHRSVSWYQQTPGQGLQFLFEYFSETQRNKGNFPGRFSGRQFSNSRSEMNVSTLELGDSALYLCASWAGTGVLNEQFFGPGTRLTVL.

This clone was counted many times. The V call is TRBV5-1, the J call TRBJ1-4, with 8 bases lining up with TRBD1. CDR1 is SGHRS and CDR2 is YFSETQ in the germline V gene. Trimming at V came to 4 bases and at J to 8 bases, leaving 13 bases not matched to a gene. This CDR3 comprises 16 residues. The CDR3: CASSLQPQGAGEKLFF. CDR3 bases: TGCGCCAGCAGCCTCCAACCTCAGGGGGCGGGGGAAAAACTGTTTTTT.

A few counts support this clone. V is TRBV19 and J is TRBJ1-2, with D possibly TRBD1 on 5 matching bases. The CDR3 is made up of 13 amino acids. Germline CDR1 and CDR2: LNHDA and SQIVND (reference sequence). Trimming took off 6 bases at V and 1 base at J, with 9 bases between the two ends. DNA for the CDR3: TGTGCCAGTAGACCGGGACTTAACTATGGCTACACCTTC. It yields the protein CASRPGLNYGYTF.

The rearrangement joins TRBV29-1 to TRBJ1-5; TRBD1 might be the D (5 bases). Germline CDR1 is SQVTM and CDR2 is ANQGSEA. V lost 7 bases and J lost 3, with 16 bases in between. The CDR3 extends over 14 amino acids. The CDR3, as DNA: TGCAGCGCCTCTCGGGAGGGACTCAATCAGCCCCAGCATTTT. Encoded protein: CSASREGLNQPQHF.

This clone was seen a handful of times. The chain carries TRBV30 and TRBJ1-1, with 9 bases lining up with TRBD1. Trimming cost V 1 base and J 11 bases; bases outside gene matches: 2. In germline, CDR1 is GTSNPN, CDR2 SVGIG (reference sequence). CDR3 size: 11 residues. DNA for the CDR3: TGTGCCTGGAGTGGTACAGGGGGCGCTTTCTTT. This gives the protein CAWSGTGGAFF.

The CDR3 here is CGLPENTEAFF. CDR3 DNA: TGTGGGCTCCCGGAGAACACTGAAGCTTTCTTT. The rearrangement uses TRBV7-2 and TRBJ1-1, with D hard to call. CDR1 is SGHTA, CDR2 FQGNSA, per germline. There are 11 residues in the CDR3.

V is TRBV25-1 and J is TRBJ2-5; no clear D. Trimming shortened V by 5 bases and J by 4 bases, and 5 bases separated the two germline ends. The germline gives CDR1 MGHDK, CDR2 SYGVNS. This CDR3 contains 11 residues. CDR3 protein: CASSWGETQYF. DNA for the CDR3: TGTGCCAGCAGTTGGGGAGAGACCCAGTACTTC.

CDR3 residues: CASSYTSGSNTEAFF. The CDR3 DNA reads as TGTGCCAGCAGCTACACATCGGGCTCGAACACTGAAGCTTTCTTT. The V gene is TRBV9, the J gene TRBJ1-1; D gene ambiguous. The ends were cut back, 4 bases at V and 1 base at J, with 14 bases in the middle. This CDR3 is 15 amino acids long. The V gene's germline CDR1 is SGDLS and CDR2 YYNGEE.

This clone was seen a handful of times. The chain employs TRBV6-5 and TRBJ1-5; no reliable D call. The CDR3 contains 15 residues. CDR1 is MNHEY and CDR2 is SVGAGI in the germline V gene. Trimming took 7 bases from V and 0 from J, leaving 13 bases between them. The CDR3 bases are TGTGCCAGCAACGCGGCGCGGTATAGCAATCAGCCCCAGCATTTT. As protein: CASNAARYSNQPQHF.

The chain recombines TRBV9 with TRBJ1-1; weak D call: TRBD1 (5 bases). This CDR3 is 17 amino acids long. The V gene's germline CDR1 is SGDLS and CDR2 YYNGEE. The germline V and J ends were trimmed by 0 bases and 1 base, with 16 bases remaining between them. The CDR3: CASSVVTAYGANTEAFF. The CDR3, as DNA: TGTGCCAGCAGCGTAGTCACAGCTTATGGGGCGAACACTGAAGCTTTCTTT.

This clone was counted once. This rearrangement joins TRBV11-2 to TRBJ2-7; 9 bases map to TRBD1. Per the germline V gene, CDR1 is SGHAT and CDR2 is FQNNGV. Trimming cost V 4 bases and J 9 bases; bases outside gene matches: 22. The CDR3 consists of 18 residues. CDR3 sequence: CASSSVGLRGQGFLGQYF. The CDR3 DNA reads as TGTGCCAGCAGCTCAGTGGGTTTGAGGGGACAGGGTTTTCTCGGGCAGTACTTC.

This clone was detected only once. The J gene is TRBJ2-1, the V gene TRBV7-9, with D unclear. The CDR3 is made up of 15 amino acids. Germline V gene data show CDR1 as SEHNR and CDR2 as FQNEAQ (reference sequence). The ends were cut back, 6 bases at V and 0 bases at J, with 12 bases in the middle. DNA for the CDR3: TGTGCCAGCAGTTCGGACCGGAGCTCCTACAATGAGCAGTTCTTC. Translation gives CASSSDRSSYNEQFF.

This chain uses TRBV30 with TRBJ1-1; D is unresolved. The CDR3 is 13 residues long. V shed 0 bases and J shed 4 bases, with 9 bases lying between them. Germline lookup yields CDR1 GTSNPN and CDR2 SVGIG (reference sequence). This chain's CDR3 is CAWSVTGSTEAFF. CDR3 nucleotide sequence: TGTGCCTGGAGTGTAACGGGAAGCACTGAAGCTTTCTTT.